This T cell receptor (beta chain) was found in a study of blood T cell repertoires in COVID-19. Produced via immunoSEQ multiplex PCR; TCRdb's table is partial and in-frame only. The data contain some 260,000 clones, around nine tenths of them seen just once; the ten biggest clones take up more than 8.5%. The CDR3 runs 14 residues. V lost 5 bases, J lost 4 bases, and 7 bases stayed unmatched. Germline V gives CDR1 PRHDT, CDR2 FYEKMQ (reference sequence). The sequence was obtained from an older woman with COVID-19, enrolled during active disease. The sequencing sample was made of peripheral blood. This rearrangement joins TRBV13 to TRBJ2-5, with 7 positions matching TRBD2. The CDR3 here is CASSRRLARETQYF. Written as DNA, the CDR3 is TGTGCCAGCAGCCGAAGACTAGCTCGAGAGACCCAGTACTTC.